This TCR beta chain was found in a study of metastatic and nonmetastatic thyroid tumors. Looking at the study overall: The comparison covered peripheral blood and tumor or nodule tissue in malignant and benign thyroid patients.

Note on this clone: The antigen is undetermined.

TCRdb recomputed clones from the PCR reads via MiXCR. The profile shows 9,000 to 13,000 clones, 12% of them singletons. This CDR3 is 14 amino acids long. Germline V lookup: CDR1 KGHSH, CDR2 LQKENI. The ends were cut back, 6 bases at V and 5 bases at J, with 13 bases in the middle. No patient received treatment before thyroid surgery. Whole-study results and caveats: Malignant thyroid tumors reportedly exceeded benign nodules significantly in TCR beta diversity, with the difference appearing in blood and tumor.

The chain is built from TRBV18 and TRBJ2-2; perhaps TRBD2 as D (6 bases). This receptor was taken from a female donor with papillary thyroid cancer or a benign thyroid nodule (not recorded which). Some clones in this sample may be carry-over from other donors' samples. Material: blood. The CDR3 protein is CASSPGAGTGELFF. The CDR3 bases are TGTGCCAGCTCCCCTGGAGCGGGTACCGGGGAGCTGTTTTTT.